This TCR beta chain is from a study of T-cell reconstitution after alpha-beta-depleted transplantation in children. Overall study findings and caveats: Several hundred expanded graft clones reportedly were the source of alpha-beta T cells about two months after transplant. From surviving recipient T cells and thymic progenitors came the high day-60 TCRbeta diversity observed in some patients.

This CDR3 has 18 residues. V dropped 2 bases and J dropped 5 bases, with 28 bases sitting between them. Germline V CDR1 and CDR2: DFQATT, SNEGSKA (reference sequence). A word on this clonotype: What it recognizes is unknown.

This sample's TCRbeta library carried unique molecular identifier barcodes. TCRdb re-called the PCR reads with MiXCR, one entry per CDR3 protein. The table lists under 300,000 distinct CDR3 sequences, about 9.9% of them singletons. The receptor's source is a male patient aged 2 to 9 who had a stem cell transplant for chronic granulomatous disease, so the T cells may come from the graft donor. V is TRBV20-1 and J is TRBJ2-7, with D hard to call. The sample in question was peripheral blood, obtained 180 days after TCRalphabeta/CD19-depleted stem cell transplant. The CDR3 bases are TGCAGTGCTAGACAACGTCCCCCCGCTAGTCGGTTCTGGGACGAGCAGTACTTC. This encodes CSARQRPPASRFWDEQYF.